Included here is one TCR beta chain sequence, with context. What it binds is unknown. Germline values: CDR1 MNHEY, CDR2 SVGAGI. The CDR3 is 15 amino acids. V was cut by 6 bases and J by 3 bases, with 15 bases left in between. The entry originates in a study of T cell responses to AZD1222 COVID-19 vaccine. Findings of the study overall: Just six people given AZD1222 tested seropositive at baseline.

Clones were read by immunoSEQ multiplex PCR, and TCRdb kept only the in-frame ones, dropping some. The sample carries around 130,000 clones, around 89% recorded once. Sequencing used peripheral blood, obtained on day 0 of AZD1222 vaccination. J is TRBJ1-5 and V is TRBV6-5; maybe TRBD1 (6 bases). This receptor was identified in an adult in good health. The CDR3 bases are TGTGCCAGCAGCCCGAGGGGGGGAACCAATCAGCCCCAGCATTTT. It is translated as CASSPRGGTNQPQHF.